The source of this T cell receptor beta chain is a study of blood T cell repertoires in COVID-19. In the study overall: The United States, Italy and Spain supplied acute and convalescent COVID-19 samples.

Germline V gives CDR1 LNHDA, CDR2 SQIVND (reference sequence). The CDR3 sequence is 13 residues long. The V end lost 6 bases, the J end lost 6 bases, and 14 bases lay between the germline ends. Participant-given clinical history determined each cohort assignment. The method was immunoSEQ multiplex PCR; TCRdb's version includes in-frame clones alone and lacks a portion of them. Here the sample spans approximately 250,000 clones, 85% to 95% being singletons. This chain connects TRBV19 to TRBJ1-1, with D possibly being TRBD1 (5 bases). This TCR was sampled from a middle-aged man who had been exposed to COVID-19. The sequenced sample was PBMCs or T cells enriched from blood (not recorded which). The CDR3 bases are TGTGCCAGTAGCCCGGCAGGGTTCGCTGAAGCTTTCTTT. As protein: CASSPAGFAEAFF.